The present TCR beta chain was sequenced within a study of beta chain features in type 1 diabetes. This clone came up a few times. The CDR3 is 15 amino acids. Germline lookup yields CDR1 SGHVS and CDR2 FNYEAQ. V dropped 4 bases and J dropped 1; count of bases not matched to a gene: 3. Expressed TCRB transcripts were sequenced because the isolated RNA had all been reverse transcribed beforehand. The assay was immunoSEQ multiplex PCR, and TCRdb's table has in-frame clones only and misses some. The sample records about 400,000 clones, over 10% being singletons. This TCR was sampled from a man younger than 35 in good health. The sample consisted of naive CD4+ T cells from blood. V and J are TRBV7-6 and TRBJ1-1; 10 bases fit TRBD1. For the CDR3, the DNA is TGTGCCAGCAGCTCCCGGGACAGGGGGAACACTGAAGCTTTCTTT. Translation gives CASSSRDRGNTEAFF. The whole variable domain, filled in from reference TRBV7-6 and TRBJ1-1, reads GAGVSQSPRYKVTKRGQDVALRCDPISGHVSLYWYRQALGQGPEFLTYFNYEAQQDKSGLPNDRFSAERPEGSISTLTIQRTEQRDSAMYRCASSSRDRGNTEAFFGQGTRLTVV.